Each of the 21 T cell receptor beta chains below was sequenced from the same sample in a study of OX40 agonist ivuxolimab in advanced cancers. TCRdb's table, derived via immunoSEQ multiplex PCR, lists solely in-frame clones and lacks some. The sample has over 65,000 clones; approximately 85% are singletons. The sequences come from CD4+ or CD8+ T cells sorted from blood, collected in a trial of the OX40 agonist ivuxolimab. These receptors all come from an adult with an advanced solid tumor such as melanoma, head and neck, liver or kidney cancer.

The chain uses TRBV5-1 and TRBJ2-2, with D uncertain. The CDR3 length is 13 residues. From germline, CDR1 is SGHRS and CDR2 YFSETQ. The V end lost 5 bases, the J end lost 2 bases, and 7 bases lay between the germline ends. The CDR3 loop is CASSPHNTGELFF. Written as DNA, the CDR3 is TGCGCCAGCAGTCCCCACAACACCGGGGAGCTGTTTTTT.

The CDR3 DNA is TGTGCCAGCAGCCCTGATATATCTGGAAACACCATATATTTT. Encoded protein: CASSPDISGNTIYF. The V gene is TRBV7-9, the J gene TRBJ1-3; D gene unclear. Germline CDR1 and CDR2: SEHNR and FQNEAQ (reference sequence). The V end was cut by 5 bases, the J end by 1 base, with 9 bases between. This CDR3 region has 14 residues.

This rearrangement joins TRBV6-7 to TRBJ1-5, with D unresolved. TRBV6-7 is known as an ORF, though its function is uncertain. The CDR3 spans 11 residues. The V and J ends lost 0 bases and 7 bases respectively, with 1 base between them. CDR3 amino acids: CASSYSQPQHF. CDR3 nucleotide sequence: TGTGCCAGCAGTTACTCACAGCCCCAGCATTTT.

The genes are TRBV19 and TRBJ1-1; 7 bases line up with TRBD1. The CDR3 runs 14 residues. V trimming: 10 bases; J trimming: 5 bases; junction bases outside the gene matches: 13. The V gene's germline CDR1 is LNHDA and CDR2 SQIVND (reference sequence). CDR3 sequence reads: CATQAGGRVTEAFF. The DNA of the CDR3 is TGTGCCACCCAGGCAGGGGGGCGCGTTACTGAAGCTTTCTTT. The full variable domain, completed using reference TRBV19 and TRBJ1-1, is DGGITQSPKYLFRKEGQNVTLSCEQNLNHDAMYWYRQDPGQGLRLIYYSQIVNDFQKGDIAEGYSVSREKKESFPLTVTSAQKNPTAFYLCATQAGGRVTEAFFGQGTRLTVV.

The chain has TRBV15 and TRBJ2-7, with D possibly TRBD1 on 6 matching bases. The CDR3 consists of 15 residues. The V gene's germline CDR1 is LNHNV and CDR2 YYDKDF (reference sequence). Trimming pared 5 bases from V and 2 bases from J, leaving 16 bases between. The CDR3 bases are TGTGCCACCAGCTCGCCGGGACAAATGACCTACGAGCAGTACTTC. As protein: CATSSPGQMTYEQYF.

The chain links TRBV9 to TRBJ1-2; possibly TRBD1 for D (5 bases). V lost 0 bases, J lost 8 bases, and 14 bases lay in between. Germline-derived CDR1 and CDR2 are SGDLS and YYNGEE. This CDR3 spans 14 amino acids. The CDR3, as DNA: TGTGCCAGCAGCGTAGTAGACAGCCCGGGAGGCTACACCTTC. It is translated as CASSVVDSPGGYTF.

The V call is TRBV7-2, the J call TRBJ2-2, with 10 nucleotides matching TRBD2. CDR1 is SGHTA, CDR2 FQGNSA, per germline. CDR3 size: 16 residues. Unmatched junction bases numbered 13, after V lost 7 bases and J lost 8 bases. The CDR3 is CASIPGSGGSPGELFF. DNA of the CDR3: TGTGCCAGCATCCCGGGTAGCGGGGGGTCCCCGGGGGAGCTGTTTTTT.

This rearrangement joins TRBV7-2 to TRBJ2-5; D is possibly TRBD1 (5 bases). The V end lost 2 bases, the J end lost 2 bases, and 9 bases lay between the germline ends. Germline CDR1 reads SGHTA; CDR2 reads FQGNSA. The CDR3 covers 14 residues. The CDR3 protein is CASSLNRNQETQYF. In DNA, the CDR3 is TGTGCCAGCAGCTTAAACAGGAATCAAGAGACCCAGTACTTC.

The chain combines TRBV7-3 with TRBJ2-1; 10 positions match TRBD2. V gave up 8 bases and J gave up 6 bases; unmatched junction bases: 4. There are 13 residues in the CDR3. Germline CDR1 is SGHTA and CDR2 is FQGTGA. CDR3 loop: CASGSGRGNEQFF. In DNA, the CDR3 is TGTGCCAGCGGGAGCGGGAGGGGCAATGAGCAGTTCTTC.

The rearrangement links TRBV6-1 to TRBJ2-7; D is possibly TRBD2 (6 bases). The CDR3 totals 14 residues. The germline V gene has CDR1 MNHNS and CDR2 SASEGT. The germline V and J ends were trimmed by 5 bases and 2 bases, with 13 bases remaining between them. The CDR3 spells CASSWDLTTYEQYF. For the CDR3, the DNA is TGTGCCAGCAGTTGGGACTTGACTACCTACGAGCAGTACTTC.

This clone appeared a single time. The CDR3 protein is CASSLAGNNEKLFF. The DNA of the CDR3 is TGCGCCAGCAGCTTGGCAGGGAATAATGAAAAACTGTTTTTT. The rearrangement uses TRBV5-1 and TRBJ1-4, with D perhaps TRBD1 (5 bases). Looked up from germline, CDR1 is SGHRS and CDR2 is YFSETQ. V lost 0 bases to trimming and J lost 4 bases, with 7 bases between them. The CDR3 extends over 14 amino acids.

The rearrangement joins TRBV27 to TRBJ2-3, with 12 bases identical to TRBD2. The CDR3 covers 17 residues. Germline V CDR1 and CDR2: MNHEY, SMNVEV (reference sequence). With 3 bases clipped from V and 1 base from J, the junction kept 5 bases outside the gene matches. The CDR3 is CASSFRLAGVGTDTQYF. The CDR3 DNA follows: TGTGCCAGCAGTTTCCGACTAGCGGGAGTGGGCACAGATACGCAGTATTTT.

The chain carries TRBV6-1 and TRBJ1-2; no firm D call. Per germline, CDR1 MNHNS and CDR2 SASEGT. The CDR3 contains 12 residues. V was clipped by 6 bases and J by 4 bases, with 9 bases between them. The CDR3 DNA sequence: TGTGCCAGCAGAGCCTGGGGCTATGGCTACACCTTC. Translated, it gives CASRAWGYGYTF.

The chain links TRBV28 to TRBJ1-1, with 10 bases identical to TRBD1. CDR3 length: 14 residues. V lost 2 bases to trimming and J lost 11 bases; unmatched junction nucleotides: 8. In germline, CDR1 is MDHEN, CDR2 SYDVKM. The CDR3 sequence: CASSLPGQGIKAFF. CDR3 in DNA: TGTGCCAGCAGTTTACCGGGACAGGGGATAAAGGCTTTCTTT.

J is TRBJ2-2 and V is TRBV20-1; possibly TRBD1 for D (5 bases). The CDR3 runs to 11 residues. With 6 bases removed from V and 8 bases from J, the gap between germline ends came to 10 bases. Germline CDR1 DFQATT, CDR2 SNEGSKA (reference sequence). The CDR3 spells CSAQGGGELFF. In nucleotides, the CDR3 is TGCAGTGCCCAGGGTGGTGGGGAGCTGTTTTTT.

This rearrangement joins TRBV9 to TRBJ1-4; no firm D call. Germline CDR1 and CDR2: SGDLS and YYNGEE. V dropped 0 bases and J dropped 4 bases, with 7 bases sitting between them. CDR3 size: 14 residues. The CDR3 protein is CASSVASHNEKLFF. DNA for the CDR3: TGTGCCAGCAGCGTAGCGTCACATAATGAAAAACTGTTTTTT.

V is TRBV9 and J is TRBJ2-3; D is uncertain. This CDR3 is 14 amino acids long. Trimming cost V 2 bases and J 4 bases, with 11 bases left between them. Germline CDR1 SGDLS, CDR2 YYNGEE. The CDR3, as DNA: TGTGCCAGCAGCGTCCGACCTCGGGCAGATACGCAGTATTTT. Protein: CASSVRPRADTQYF.

CDR3 in amino acids: CASSLDLLDNEQFF. As DNA, the CDR3 is TGTGCCAGCAGCTTAGATTTACTAGACAATGAGCAGTTCTTC. The V and J genes are TRBV7-9 and TRBJ2-1, with D perhaps TRBD2 (5 bases). Looked up from germline, CDR1 is SEHNR and CDR2 is FQNEAQ (reference sequence). V was trimmed by 1 base and J by 5 bases, leaving 9 bases between them. The CDR3 covers 14 residues.

This rearrangement joins TRBV7-2 to TRBJ1-5; TRBD1 agrees at 7 bases. Looked up from germline, CDR1 is SGHTA and CDR2 is FQGNSA. CDR3 length: 12 residues. V was clipped by 1 base and J by 11 bases; unmatched bases: 2. The CDR3 sequence is CASSLGQGAQHF. DNA of the CDR3: TGTGCCAGCAGCTTAGGCCAGGGGGCCCAGCATTTT.

The chain recombines TRBV23-1 with TRBJ2-7; 7 positions agree with TRBD1. TRBV23-1 has ORF status, its function being uncertain. This CDR3 comprises 15 residues. V was pared by 7 bases and J by 4 bases, with 13 bases of the junction left unmatched. CDR3 in amino acids: CASNSGQPLGYEQYF. Here the CDR3 DNA reads TGCGCCAGCAACTCGGGACAGCCGTTGGGATACGAGCAGTACTTC.

V is TRBV10-3 and J is TRBJ1-1; the match to TRBD1 covers 8 bases. V lost 6 bases, J lost 10 bases, and 7 bases stayed unmatched. This CDR3 comprises 12 residues. CDR1 is ENHRY and CDR2 is SYGVKD in the germline V gene. The CDR3 DNA reads TGTGCCATCAGGAGCAGGGGGCGCGGAGCTTTCTTT. As protein: CAIRSRGRGAFF.